Shown below are 21 T cell receptor beta chains from a single sample sequenced in a study of vaccination effects on CD4 cells after COVID-19. These receptors lack a known antigen. With approximately ten days of culture completed, CD4+ T cells were isolated. Either the BNT162b2 or mRNA-1273 vaccine was given to participants in two doses. Some clones are missing from TCRdb's copy, which holds only in-frame ones; the method was immunoSEQ multiplex PCR. The table lists about 40,000 clones, approximately 70% of them singletons. This specimen was CD4+ T cells from PBMCs cultured without peptide, taken after COVID-19 vaccination. Receptors originate from a human donor who received a COVID-19 vaccine.

V and J are TRBV5-4 and TRBJ2-5; tentatively, D is TRBD1 (6 bases). CDR1 and CDR2 from the germline V gene are SGHNT and YYREEE (reference sequence). The CDR3 totals 14 residues. V was pared by 7 bases and J by 2 bases, with 15 bases between. The CDR3, as DNA: TGTGCCAGCGGTAGAGGGGGATGGCAAGAGACCCAGTACTTC. Protein: CASGRGGWQETQYF.

This clone showed up just a few times. V usage is TRBV5-5 and J usage is TRBJ1-5; no firm D call. V was shortened by 4 bases and J by 6 bases, with 20 bases between the two germline ends. The CDR3 contains 16 residues. The germline V gene has CDR1 SGHKS and CDR2 YYEKEE (reference sequence). In nucleotides, the CDR3 is TGTGCCAGCAGCGGGGAACCCCCCGCAATCCCTCAGCCCCAGCATTTT. Translated: CASSGEPPAIPQPQHF.

The chain couples TRBV19 to TRBJ1-2; unclear D gene. The ends were cut back, 5 bases at V and 0 bases at J, with 10 bases in the middle. This CDR3 contains 14 residues. Germline V gene lookup returns CDR1 LNHDA and CDR2 SQIVND (reference sequence). The CDR3 DNA is TGTGCCAGTAGTGATACTATATCTAACTATGGCTACACCTTC. Its protein is CASSDTISNYGYTF. The whole variable domain, filled in from reference TRBV19 and TRBJ1-2, reads DGGITQSPKYLFRKEGQNVTLSCEQNLNHDAMYWYRQDPGQGLRLIYYSQIVNDFQKGDIAEGYSVSREKKESFPLTVTSAQKNPTAFYLCASSDTISNYGYTFGSGTRLTVV.

The gene calls are TRBV5-1 and TRBJ2-4, with TRBD2 as a possible D gene (6 bases). Germline assignment: CDR1 SGHRS and CDR2 YFSETQ. The V and J ends lost 4 bases and 1 base respectively, with 9 bases between them. This CDR3 has 14 residues. DNA of the CDR3: TGCGCCAGCAGCGTAGGGAGGGCCAAAAACATTCAGTACTTC. Translated, it gives CASSVGRAKNIQYF.

The chain employs TRBV2 and TRBJ1-1; D is uncertain. The CDR3 is made up of 15 amino acids. V dropped 1 base and J dropped 5 bases, with 14 bases sitting between them. The V gene's germline CDR1 is SNHLY and CDR2 FYNNEI. CDR3 DNA sequence: TGTGCCAGCAGTGAAGAAACCGGGGTCGGAACTGAAGCTTTCTTT. Protein: CASSEETGVGTEAFF. The complete variable domain, with remaining parts taken from reference TRBV2 and TRBJ1-1, reads EPEVTQTPSHQVTQMGQEVILRCVPISNHLYFYWYRQILGQKVEFLVSFYNNEISEKSEIFDDQFSVERPDGSNFTLKIRSTKLEDSAMYFCASSEETGVGTEAFFGQGTRLTVV.

This clone was detected a few times. The genes are TRBV5-1 and TRBJ1-1, with 8 nucleotides matching TRBD1. Germline lookup yields CDR1 SGHRS and CDR2 YFSETQ. V was pared by 4 bases and J by 5 bases, with 13 bases of the junction left unmatched. This CDR3 is 16 amino acids long. CDR3 amino acids: CASSRTFRGQGTEAFF. The DNA of the CDR3 is TGCGCCAGCAGCCGCACGTTCAGGGGGCAGGGAACTGAAGCTTTCTTT. The variable domain in full, completed from reference TRBV5-1 and TRBJ1-1, reads KAGVTQTPRYLIKTRGQQVTLSCSPISGHRSVSWYQQTPGQGLQFLFEYFSETQRNKGNFPGRFSGRQFSNSRSEMNVSTLELGDSALYLCASSRTFRGQGTEAFFGQGTRLTVV.

This chain joins TRBV6-2 or TRBV6-3 and TRBJ1-2; D gene ambiguous. Trimming left V 5 bases short and J 7 bases short, with 26 bases between. From germline, CDR1 is MNHEY and CDR2 SVGEGT. CDR3 length: 17 amino acids. The CDR3 spells CASSQVPSLRIEVGYTF. CDR3 in DNA: TGTGCCAGCAGTCAAGTCCCATCGTTAAGGATTGAGGTTGGCTACACCTTC.

A few counts support this clone. V usage is TRBV6-1 and J usage is TRBJ2-3; D possibly corresponds to TRBD1 (6 bases). The CDR3 loop spans 17 amino acids. Germline loops: CDR1 MNHNS, CDR2 SASEGT. Between the trimmed V and J ends, which lost 4 bases and 6 bases, there was a span of 23 bases. The CDR3 is CASSANRVNQGSDTQYF. Here the CDR3 DNA reads TGTGCCAGCAGTGCAAACAGGGTAAATCAAGGTTCCGATACGCAGTATTTT.

This rearrangement joins TRBV6-5 to TRBJ2-3; D is perhaps TRBD2 (5 bases). The V end lost 4 bases, the J end lost 8 bases, and 7 bases lay between the germline ends. In germline, CDR1 is MNHEY, CDR2 SVGAGI. The CDR3 loop spans 11 amino acids. CDR3 in DNA: TGTGCCAGCAGTTCCCGGGGTACGCAGTATTTT. Translating it yields CASSSRGTQYF.

A single count supports this clone. The chain couples TRBV6-5 to TRBJ2-7; D unresolved. Trimming took off 6 bases at V and 2 bases at J, with 11 bases between the two ends. The CDR3 is made up of 13 amino acids. Germline V gene sequence: CDR1 MNHEY, CDR2 SVGAGI. DNA for the CDR3: TGTGCCAGCAGCCTCTCCGGCGCCTACGAGCAGTACTTC. This gives the protein CASSLSGAYEQYF.

This clone came up a few times. The V call is TRBV6-5, the J call TRBJ2-7, with 8 nucleotides matching TRBD1. The CDR3 totals 14 residues. V lost 0 bases and J lost 4; bases outside the gene matches: 2. CDR1 is MNHEY, CDR2 SVGAGI, per germline. In DNA, the CDR3 is TGTGCCAGCAGTTACTCAGGACAGGGATACGAGCAGTACTTC. Translating gives CASSYSGQGYEQYF.

This clone showed up just a few times. The J gene is TRBJ2-2, the V gene TRBV4-1; D possibly corresponds to TRBD2 (5 bases). CDR1 and CDR2 from the germline V gene are MGHRA and YSYEKL. The CDR3 sequence is 14 residues long. V lost 1 base and J lost 5, with 8 bases in between. As DNA, the CDR3 is TGCGCCAGCAGCCAAGTTGGAGGAACCGGGGAGCTGTTTTTT. Its translation is CASSQVGGTGELFF.

The sample holds a few counts of this clone. The CDR3 region is CSASRGPQYNEQFF. The CDR3 coding sequence is TGCAGTGCTAGTAGGGGGCCACAGTACAATGAGCAGTTCTTC. The chain combines TRBV20-1 with TRBJ2-1; 7 positions agree with TRBD1. From germline, CDR1 is DFQATT and CDR2 SNEGSKA (reference sequence). V was pared by 3 bases and J by 4 bases, with 6 bases of the junction left unmatched. The length of the CDR3 is 14 residues.

The chain links TRBV2 to TRBJ2-1, with D perhaps matching TRBD1 (6 bases). Trimming shortened V by 10 bases and J by 2 bases, and 21 bases separated the two germline ends. Germline assignment: CDR1 SNHLY and CDR2 FYNNEI. The CDR3 covers 16 residues. CDR3 sequence (DNA): TGTGCCACCCAGCCGCGCGAGGGGGTCCCCTACAATGAGCAGTTCTTC. The encoded protein is CATQPREGVPYNEQFF.

This chain connects TRBV12-3 or TRBV12-4 to TRBJ1-1; D uncertain. Trimming left V 3 bases short and J 10 bases short, with 12 bases between. The CDR3 covers 12 residues. The chain's CDR3 is CASSFAKGGAFF. The CDR3 region has the DNA TGTGCCAGCAGTTTTGCGAAGGGAGGAGCTTTCTTT.

The chain recombines TRBV5-1 with TRBJ2-3; no clear D. The CDR3 length is 15 residues. Germline-derived CDR1 and CDR2 are SGHRS and YFSETQ. V was cut by 0 bases and J by 2 bases, with 10 bases left in between. CDR3 sequence reads: CASSLGSSATDTQYF. CDR3 nucleotide sequence: TGCGCCAGCAGCTTGGGGAGTTCTGCCACAGATACGCAGTATTTT.

The chain combines TRBV3-1 (or the pseudogene TRBV3-2) with TRBJ1-2, with TRBD1 as a possible D gene (5 bases). From germline, CDR1 is LGHDT and CDR2 YNNKEL (reference sequence). This CDR3 is 15 amino acids long. Trimming left V 3 bases short and J 2 bases short, with 13 bases between. CDR3 DNA sequence: TGTGCCAGCAGCCAGATTTTTCGACAGAACTATGGCTACACCTTC. Translating gives CASSQIFRQNYGYTF.

The V call is TRBV4-1, the J call TRBJ2-3; 7 bases match TRBD2. Germline CDR1 and CDR2: MGHRA and YSYEKL. Trimming cost V 1 base and J 0 bases; bases outside gene matches: 1. The CDR3 runs 15 residues. The CDR3 here is CASSQGSGSTDTQYF. The CDR3 DNA reads as TGCGCCAGCAGCCAAGGTAGCGGGAGCACAGATACGCAGTATTTT.

The chain couples TRBV12-3 or TRBV12-4 to TRBJ1-2; 8 nucleotides match TRBD1. Trimming at V came to 5 bases and at J to 7 bases, leaving 6 bases not matched to a gene. This CDR3 comprises 13 residues. CDR3 region: CASSHGQGFGYTF. The CDR3 region has the DNA TGTGCCAGCAGTCACGGACAGGGCTTTGGCTACACCTTC.

In this sample, this clone turned up a few times. The chain is built from TRBV29-1 and TRBJ1-2; 7 bases are shared with TRBD1. CDR3 length: 13 residues. Germline V gene sequence: CDR1 SQVTM, CDR2 ANQGSEA. V was clipped by 6 bases and J by 8 bases; unmatched bases: 12. The CDR3, as DNA: TGCAGCGTAGCCCGGGACAGAGGCCGAGGCTACACCTTC. Its protein product is CSVARDRGRGYTF. Together with reference TRBV29-1 and TRBJ1-2, the CDR3 gives the full variable domain: SAVISQKPSRDICQRGTSLTIQCQVDSQVTMMFWYRQQPGQSLTLIATANQGSEATYESGFVIDKFPISRPNLTFSTLTVSNMSPEDSSIYLCSVARDRGRGYTFGSGTRLTVV.

The CDR3 loop reads CASSVSFTDQQFF. The CDR3 DNA sequence: TGTGCCAGCAGCGTAAGTTTCACAGACCAGCAGTTCTTC. J is TRBJ2-1 and V is TRBV9; D is unresolved. This CDR3 comprises 13 residues. CDR1 and CDR2 (germline): SGDLS, YYNGEE. Trimming took 1 base from V and 11 from J, leaving 13 bases between them.